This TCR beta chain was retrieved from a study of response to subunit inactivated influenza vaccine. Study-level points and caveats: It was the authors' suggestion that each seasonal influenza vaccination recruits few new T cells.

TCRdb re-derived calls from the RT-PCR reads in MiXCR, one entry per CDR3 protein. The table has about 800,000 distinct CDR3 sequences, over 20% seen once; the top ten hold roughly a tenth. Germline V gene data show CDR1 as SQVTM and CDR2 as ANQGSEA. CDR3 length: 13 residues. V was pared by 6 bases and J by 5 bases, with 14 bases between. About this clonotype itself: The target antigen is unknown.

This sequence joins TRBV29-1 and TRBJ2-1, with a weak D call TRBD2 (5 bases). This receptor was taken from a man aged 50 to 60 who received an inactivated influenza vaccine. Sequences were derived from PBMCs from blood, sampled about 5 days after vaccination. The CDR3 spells CSVDGLINNEQFF. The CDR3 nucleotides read TGCAGCGTAGATGGACTTATAAACAATGAGCAGTTCTTC.